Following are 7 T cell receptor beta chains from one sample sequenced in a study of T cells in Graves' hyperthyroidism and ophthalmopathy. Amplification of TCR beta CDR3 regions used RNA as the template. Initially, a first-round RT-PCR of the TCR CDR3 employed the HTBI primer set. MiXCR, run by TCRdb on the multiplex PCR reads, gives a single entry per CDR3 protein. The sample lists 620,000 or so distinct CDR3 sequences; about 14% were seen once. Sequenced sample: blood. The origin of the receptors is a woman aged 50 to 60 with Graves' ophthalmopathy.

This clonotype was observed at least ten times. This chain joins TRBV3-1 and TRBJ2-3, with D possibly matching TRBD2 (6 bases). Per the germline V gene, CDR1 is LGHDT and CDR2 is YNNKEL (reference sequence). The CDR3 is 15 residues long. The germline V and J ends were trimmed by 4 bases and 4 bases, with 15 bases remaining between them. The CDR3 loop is CASSPELAPADTQYF. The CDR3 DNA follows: TGTGCCAGCAGCCCCGAACTAGCTCCGGCAGATACGCAGTATTTT.

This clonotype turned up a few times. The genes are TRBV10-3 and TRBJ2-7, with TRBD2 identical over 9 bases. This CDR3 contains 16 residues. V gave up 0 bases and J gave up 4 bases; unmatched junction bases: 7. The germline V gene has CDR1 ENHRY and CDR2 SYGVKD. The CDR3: CAISESRASGTYEQYF. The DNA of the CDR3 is TGTGCCATCAGTGAGTCTAGGGCTAGCGGGACTTACGAGCAGTACTTC.

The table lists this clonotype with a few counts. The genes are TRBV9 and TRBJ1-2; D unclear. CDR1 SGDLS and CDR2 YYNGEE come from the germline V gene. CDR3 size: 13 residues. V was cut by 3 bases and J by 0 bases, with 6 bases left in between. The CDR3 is CASSAQPNYGYTF. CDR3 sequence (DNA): TGTGCCAGCAGCGCACAACCTAACTATGGCTACACCTTC.

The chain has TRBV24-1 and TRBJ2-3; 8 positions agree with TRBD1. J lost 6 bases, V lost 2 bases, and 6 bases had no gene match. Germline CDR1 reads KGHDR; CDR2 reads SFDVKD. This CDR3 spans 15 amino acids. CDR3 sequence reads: CATSDSQGAGDTQYF. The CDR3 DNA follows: TGTGCCACCAGTGATTCCCAGGGGGCTGGTGATACGCAGTATTTT.

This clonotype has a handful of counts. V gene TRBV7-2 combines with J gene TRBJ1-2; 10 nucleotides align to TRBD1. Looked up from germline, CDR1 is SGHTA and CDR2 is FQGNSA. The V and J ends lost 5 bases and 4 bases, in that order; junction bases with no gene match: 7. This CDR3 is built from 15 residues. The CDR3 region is CASSPGQGVGYGYTF. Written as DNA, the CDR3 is TGTGCCAGCAGCCCAGGACAGGGGGTCGGCTATGGCTACACCTTC.

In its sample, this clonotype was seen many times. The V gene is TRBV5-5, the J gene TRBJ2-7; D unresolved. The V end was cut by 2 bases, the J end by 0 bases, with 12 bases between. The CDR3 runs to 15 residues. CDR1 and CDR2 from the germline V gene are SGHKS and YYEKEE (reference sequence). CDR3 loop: CASSFLGIGSYEQYF. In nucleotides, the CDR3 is TGTGCCAGCAGCTTTCTGGGGATAGGCTCCTACGAGCAGTACTTC.

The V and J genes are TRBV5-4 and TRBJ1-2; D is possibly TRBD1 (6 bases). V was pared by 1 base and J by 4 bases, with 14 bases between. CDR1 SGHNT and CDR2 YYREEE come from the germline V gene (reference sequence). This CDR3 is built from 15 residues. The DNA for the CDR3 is TGTGCCAGCAGCTTGACCTACAGGGATACCTATGGCTACACCTTC. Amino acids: CASSLTYRDTYGYTF. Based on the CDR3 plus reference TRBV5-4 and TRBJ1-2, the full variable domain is ETGVTQSPTHLIKTRGQQVTLRCSSQSGHNTVSWYQQALGQGPQFIFQYYREEENGRGNFPPRFSGLQFPNYSSELNVNALELDDSALYLCASSLTYRDTYGYTFGSGTRLTVV.